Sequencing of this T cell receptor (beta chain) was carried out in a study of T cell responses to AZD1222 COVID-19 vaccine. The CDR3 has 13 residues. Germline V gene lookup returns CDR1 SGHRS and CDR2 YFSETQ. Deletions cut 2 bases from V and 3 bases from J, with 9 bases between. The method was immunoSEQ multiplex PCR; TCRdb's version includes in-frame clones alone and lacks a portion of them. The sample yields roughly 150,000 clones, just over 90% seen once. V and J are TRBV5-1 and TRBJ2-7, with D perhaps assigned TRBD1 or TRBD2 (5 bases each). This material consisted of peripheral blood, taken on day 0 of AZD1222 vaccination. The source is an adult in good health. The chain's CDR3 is CASSFGGLYEQYF. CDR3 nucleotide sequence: TGCGCCAGCAGCTTTGGGGGTCTCTACGAGCAGTACTTC.